What follows are 8 T cell receptor beta chains derived from one specimen sequenced in a study of blood T cells in healthy people across ages. For the second PCR, which ran for about 7 to 11 cycles, a sample-barcoded 5' primer and a J-beta primer mix were used. MiXCR, run by TCRdb on the 5' RACE reads, gives a single entry per CDR3 protein. The table records around 1,000,000 distinct CDR3 sequences, about 23% of them present only once. These records were also assigned to another study, of T cells of mothers and their children.

Sequenced material: blood. These receptors all come from a girl aged 2-10 years in good health.

This rearrangement joins TRBV7-8 to TRBJ2-5; D is perhaps TRBD1 (5 bases). The J call is doubtful: the DNA matches TRBJ2-7 better. Germline V lookup: CDR1 SGHVS, CDR2 FQNEAQ. CDR3 length: 16 residues. The CDR3 DNA reads TGTGCCAGCAGTAGAGAAGTTACAGGATCGGGCTACGAGCAGTACTTC. It is translated as CASSREVTGSGYEQYF.

This clonotype has a handful of counts. The rearrangement uses TRBV27 and TRBJ1-2, with no clear D. From germline, CDR1 is MNHEY and CDR2 SMNVEV (reference sequence). The V end was cut by 5 bases, the J end by 7 bases, with 23 bases between. The CDR3 sequence is 16 residues long. The CDR3 coding sequence is TGTGCCAGCAGTCGGCCCCCCGGGTCGGGTTGGGGTGGCTACACCTTC. Translated: CASSRPPGSGWGGYTF.

The chain employs TRBV12-3 or TRBV12-4 and TRBJ1-1; perhaps TRBD1 as D (5 bases). V was shortened by 9 bases and J by 2 bases, with 10 bases between the two germline ends. There are 12 residues in the CDR3. CDR3 sequence: CASLGTNTEAFF. In DNA, the CDR3 is TGTGCCAGTCTCGGGACTAACACTGAAGCTTTCTTT.

In this sample, this clonotype turned up a few times. The chain couples TRBV2 to TRBJ1-2; 7 bases are a match to TRBD1. V was clipped by 6 bases and J by 0 bases; unmatched bases: 16. The CDR3 totals 18 residues. Germline CDR1 SNHLY, CDR2 FYNNEI. The CDR3 DNA is TGTGCCAGCAGCGACGAAACAGGGGATGCTACGGCTAACTATGGCTACACCTTC. It is translated as CASSDETGDATANYGYTF.

The rearrangement joins TRBV12-3 or TRBV12-4 to TRBJ2-3, with a possible D match to TRBD1 (5 bases). The V end was cut by 1 base, the J end by 6 bases, with 20 bases between. The CDR3 runs to 17 residues. CDR3 residues: CASSLDRGGALHDTQYF. The CDR3, as DNA: TGTGCCAGCAGTTTAGATAGGGGTGGTGCCCTTCACGATACGCAGTATTTT.

This clonotype was detected only a few times. This sequence joins TRBV7-2 and TRBJ2-4; TRBD2 aligns across 8 bases. Germline V CDR1 and CDR2: SGHTA, FQGNSA. This CDR3 has 13 residues. J was trimmed by 7 bases and V by 8 bases; bases with no gene match: 7. The CDR3, as DNA: TGTGCCAGCCGCGACTCGGGAGGGAACATTCAGTACTTC. It codes for CASRDSGGNIQYF.

This clonotype was seen only a few times. CDR3 DNA: TGCGCCAGCAGTGAGTTTATTTGGGAAGAGACCCAGTACTTC. It codes for CASSEFIWEETQYF. The rearrangement joins TRBV10-1 to TRBJ2-5; D unclear. The germline V gene has CDR1 WNHNN and CDR2 SYGVQD (reference sequence). Trimming took 1 base from V and 3 from J, leaving 9 bases between them. The CDR3 is made up of 14 amino acids.

The V call is TRBV7-3, the J call TRBJ1-2; TRBD1 agrees at 7 bases. The CDR3 length is 11 residues. Trimming at V came to 10 bases and at J to 6 bases, leaving 5 bases not matched to a gene. Germline CDR1 reads SGHTA; CDR2 reads FQGTGA. The CDR3 is CATLTGDGYTF. CDR3 bases: TGTGCCACTCTAACAGGGGATGGCTACACCTTC. Using reference TRBV7-3 and TRBJ1-2 for the parts outside the CDR3, the full variable domain is GAGVSQTPSNKVTEKGKYVELRCDPISGHTALYWYRQSLGQGPEFLIYFQGTGAADDSGLPNDRFFAVRPEGSVSTLKIQRTERGDSAVYLCATLTGDGYTFGSGTRLTVV.